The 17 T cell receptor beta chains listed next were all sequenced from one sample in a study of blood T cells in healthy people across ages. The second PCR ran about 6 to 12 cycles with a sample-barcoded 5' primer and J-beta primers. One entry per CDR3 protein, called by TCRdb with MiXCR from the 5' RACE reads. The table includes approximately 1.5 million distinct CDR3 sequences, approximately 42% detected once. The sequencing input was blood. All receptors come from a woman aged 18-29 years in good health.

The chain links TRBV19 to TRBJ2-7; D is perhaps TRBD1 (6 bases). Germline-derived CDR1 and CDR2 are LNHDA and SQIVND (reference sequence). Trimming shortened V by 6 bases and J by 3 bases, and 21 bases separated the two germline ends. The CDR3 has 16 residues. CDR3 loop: CASSRLPGQSNYEQYF. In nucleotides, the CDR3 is TGTGCCAGTAGCCGACTGCCGGGACAATCAAACTACGAGCAGTACTTC.

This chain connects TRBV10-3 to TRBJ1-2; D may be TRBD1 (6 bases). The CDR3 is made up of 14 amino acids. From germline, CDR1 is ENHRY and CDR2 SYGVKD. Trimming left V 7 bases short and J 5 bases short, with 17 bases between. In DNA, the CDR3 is TGTGCCATCAAGCCTTCGGGGGGCATATATGGCTACACCTTC. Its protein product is CAIKPSGGIYGYTF.

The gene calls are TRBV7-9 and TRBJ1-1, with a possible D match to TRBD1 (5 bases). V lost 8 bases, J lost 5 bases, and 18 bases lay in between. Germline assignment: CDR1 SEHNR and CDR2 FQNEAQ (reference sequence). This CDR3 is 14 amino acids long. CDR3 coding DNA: TGTGCCAGCTACAAGTGGGGCGATGAAACTGAAGCTTTCTTT. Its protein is CASYKWGDETEAFF.

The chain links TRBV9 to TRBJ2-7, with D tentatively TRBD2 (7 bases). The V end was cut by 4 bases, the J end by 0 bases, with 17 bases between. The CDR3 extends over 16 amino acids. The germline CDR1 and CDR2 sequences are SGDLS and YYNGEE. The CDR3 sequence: CASSPFLGGASYEQYF. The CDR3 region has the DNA TGTGCCAGCAGCCCGTTTTTGGGGGGGGCCTCCTACGAGCAGTACTTC. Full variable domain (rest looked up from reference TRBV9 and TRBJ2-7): DSGVTQTPKHLITATGQRVTLRCSPRSGDLSVYWYQQSLDQGLQFLIQYYNGEERAKGNILERFSAQQFPDLHSELNLSSLELGDSALYFCASSPFLGGASYEQYFGPGTRLTVT.

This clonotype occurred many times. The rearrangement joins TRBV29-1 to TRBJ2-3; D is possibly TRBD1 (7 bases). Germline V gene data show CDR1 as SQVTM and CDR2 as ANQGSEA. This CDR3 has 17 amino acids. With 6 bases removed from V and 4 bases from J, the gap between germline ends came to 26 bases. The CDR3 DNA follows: TGCAGCGTCGCTACCCTGGGACAGCTGGGGGGTTCAGATACGCAGTATTTT. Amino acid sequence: CSVATLGQLGGSDTQYF.

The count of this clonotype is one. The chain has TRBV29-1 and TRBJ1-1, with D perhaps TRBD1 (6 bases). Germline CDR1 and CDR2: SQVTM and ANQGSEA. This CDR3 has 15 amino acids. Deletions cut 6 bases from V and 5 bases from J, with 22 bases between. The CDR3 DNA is TGCAGCGTACAAAAGACCGGGGGCCGTGGGACTGAAGCTTTCTTT. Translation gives CSVQKTGGRGTEAFF.

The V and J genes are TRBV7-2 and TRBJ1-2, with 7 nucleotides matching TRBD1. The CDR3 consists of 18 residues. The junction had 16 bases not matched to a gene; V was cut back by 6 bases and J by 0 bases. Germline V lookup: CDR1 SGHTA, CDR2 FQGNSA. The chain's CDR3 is CASRRGWDSEPSNYGYTF. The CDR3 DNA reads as TGTGCCAGCAGGCGAGGGTGGGACAGTGAACCTTCTAACTATGGCTACACCTTC.

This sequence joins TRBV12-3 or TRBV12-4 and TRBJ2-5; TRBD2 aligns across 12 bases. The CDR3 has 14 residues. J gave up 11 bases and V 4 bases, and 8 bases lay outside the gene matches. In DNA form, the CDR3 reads TGTGCCAGCAGTTCCAGACTAGCGGGAGCCATGCAGTACTTC. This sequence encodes CASSSRLAGAMQYF.

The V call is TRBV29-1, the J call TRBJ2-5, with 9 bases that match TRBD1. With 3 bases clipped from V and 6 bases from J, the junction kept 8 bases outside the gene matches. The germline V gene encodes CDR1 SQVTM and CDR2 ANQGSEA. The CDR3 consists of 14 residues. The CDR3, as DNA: TGCAGCGTTGAGAGCGGGACAGGGAGGAAGACCCAGTACTTC. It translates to CSVESGTGRKTQYF.

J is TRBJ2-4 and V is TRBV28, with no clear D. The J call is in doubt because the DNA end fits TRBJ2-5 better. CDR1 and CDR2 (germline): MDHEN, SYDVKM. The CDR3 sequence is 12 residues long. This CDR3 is CASVGWGETQYF. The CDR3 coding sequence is TGTGCCAGCGTCGGGTGGGGAGAGACCCAGTACTTC.

The CDR3 here is CASSEVSGQETQYF. DNA for the CDR3: TGTGCCAGCAGTGAAGTTAGCGGACAAGAGACCCAGTACTTC. The chain is built from TRBV6-1 and TRBJ2-5; D is perhaps TRBD2 (6 bases). Between the trimmed V and J ends, which lost 1 base and 2 bases, there was a span of 8 bases. CDR1 and CDR2 (germline): MNHNS, SASEGT. The CDR3 loop spans 14 amino acids.

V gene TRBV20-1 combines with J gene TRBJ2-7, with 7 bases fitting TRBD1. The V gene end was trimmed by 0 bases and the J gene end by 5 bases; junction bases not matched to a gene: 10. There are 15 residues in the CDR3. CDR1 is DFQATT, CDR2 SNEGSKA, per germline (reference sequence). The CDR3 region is CSAREASRGLHEQYF. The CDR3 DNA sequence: TGCAGTGCTAGAGAAGCCTCGAGGGGGCTTCACGAGCAGTACTTC.

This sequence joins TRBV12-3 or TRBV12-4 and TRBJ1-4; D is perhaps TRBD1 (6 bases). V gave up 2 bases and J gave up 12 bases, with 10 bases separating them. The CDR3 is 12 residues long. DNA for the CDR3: TGTGCCAGCAGTTTATCCAACAGGGAACTGTTTTTT. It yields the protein CASSLSNRELFF.

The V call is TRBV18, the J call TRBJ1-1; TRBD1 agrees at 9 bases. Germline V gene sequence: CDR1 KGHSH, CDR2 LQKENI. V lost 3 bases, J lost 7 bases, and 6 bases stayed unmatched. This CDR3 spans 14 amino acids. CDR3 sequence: CASSPGTGSFEAFF. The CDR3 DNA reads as TGTGCCAGCTCACCTGGGACAGGGTCCTTTGAAGCTTTCTTT.

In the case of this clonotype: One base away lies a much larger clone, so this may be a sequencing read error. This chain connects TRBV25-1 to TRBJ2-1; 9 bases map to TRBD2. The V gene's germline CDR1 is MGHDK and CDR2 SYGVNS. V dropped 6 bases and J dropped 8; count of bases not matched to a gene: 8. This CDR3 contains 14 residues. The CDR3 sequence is CASRRSSGDDEQFF. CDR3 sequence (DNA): TGTGCCAGCAGACGGTCTAGCGGGGATGATGAGCAGTTCTTC. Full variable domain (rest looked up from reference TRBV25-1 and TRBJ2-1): EADIYQTPRYLVIGTGKKITLECSQTMGHDKMYWYQQDPGMELHLIHYSYGVNSTEKGDLSSESTVSRIRTEHFPLTLESARPSHTSQYLCASRRSSGDDEQFFGPGTRLTVL.

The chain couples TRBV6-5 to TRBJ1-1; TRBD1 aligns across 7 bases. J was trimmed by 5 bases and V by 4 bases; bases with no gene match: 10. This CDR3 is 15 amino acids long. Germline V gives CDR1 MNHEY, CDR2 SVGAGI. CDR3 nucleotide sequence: TGTGCCAGCAGTTTCTTGGGACAGCAAGTTACTGAAGCTTTCTTT. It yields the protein CASSFLGQQVTEAFF.

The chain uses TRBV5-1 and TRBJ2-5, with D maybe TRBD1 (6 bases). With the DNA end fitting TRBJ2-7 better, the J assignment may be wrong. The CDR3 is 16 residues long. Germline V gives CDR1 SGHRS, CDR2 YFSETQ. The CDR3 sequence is CASSPTPPGQSYEQYF. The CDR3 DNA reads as TGCGCCAGCAGCCCGACCCCCCCAGGACAGAGCTACGAGCAGTACTTC.